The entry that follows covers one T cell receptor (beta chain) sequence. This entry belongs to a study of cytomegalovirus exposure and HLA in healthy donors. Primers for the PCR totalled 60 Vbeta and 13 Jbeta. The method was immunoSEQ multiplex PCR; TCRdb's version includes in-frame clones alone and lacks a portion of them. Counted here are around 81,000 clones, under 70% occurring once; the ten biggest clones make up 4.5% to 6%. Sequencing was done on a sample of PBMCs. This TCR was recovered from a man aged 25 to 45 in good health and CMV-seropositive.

The CDR3 coding sequence is TGTGCCAGCAGCTTACAGGGAGACGCCGGGGAGCTGTTTTTT. It yields the protein CASSLQGDAGELFF. V usage is TRBV5-4 and J usage is TRBJ2-2; maybe TRBD1 (6 bases). CDR1 is SGHNT, CDR2 YYREEE, per germline (reference sequence). V was pared by 2 bases and J by 6 bases, with 11 bases between. The CDR3 sequence is 14 residues long.